This T cell receptor beta chain originates from a study of cytomegalovirus exposure and HLA in healthy donors. Judged by abundance, this clone is medium-sized (0.01 to 0.1%). Its target is not known. Study findings and constraints: The classifier reportedly diagnosed cytomegalovirus status with high specificity and sensitivity.

The PCR contained 60 Vbeta and 13 Jbeta primers. Assay used: immunoSEQ multiplex PCR; TCRdb lists only in-frame clones, some missing. This sample has about 170,000 clones; roughly 80% occur once, and the top ten carry around 7.3%. Germline V gives CDR1 MDHEN, CDR2 SYDVKM. V was cut by 7 bases and J by 1 base, with 14 bases left in between. The CDR3 covers 14 residues. Sequenced sample: PBMCs. The chain employs TRBV28 and TRBJ2-7, with a tentative D call TRBD2 (6 bases). The source of this sequence is a man aged 25-40 years in good health and CMV-seropositive. DNA for the CDR3: TGTGCCAGCATCCCACTAGCTCGGTCCTACGAGCAGTACTTC. Amino acid sequence: CASIPLARSYEQYF. The full variable domain, its missing parts supplied by reference TRBV28 and TRBJ2-7, is DVKVTQSSRYLVKRTGEKVFLECVQDMDHENMFWYRQDPGLGLRLIYFSYDVKMKEKGDIPEGYSVSREKKERFSLILESASTNQTSMYLCASIPLARSYEQYFGPGTRLTVT.